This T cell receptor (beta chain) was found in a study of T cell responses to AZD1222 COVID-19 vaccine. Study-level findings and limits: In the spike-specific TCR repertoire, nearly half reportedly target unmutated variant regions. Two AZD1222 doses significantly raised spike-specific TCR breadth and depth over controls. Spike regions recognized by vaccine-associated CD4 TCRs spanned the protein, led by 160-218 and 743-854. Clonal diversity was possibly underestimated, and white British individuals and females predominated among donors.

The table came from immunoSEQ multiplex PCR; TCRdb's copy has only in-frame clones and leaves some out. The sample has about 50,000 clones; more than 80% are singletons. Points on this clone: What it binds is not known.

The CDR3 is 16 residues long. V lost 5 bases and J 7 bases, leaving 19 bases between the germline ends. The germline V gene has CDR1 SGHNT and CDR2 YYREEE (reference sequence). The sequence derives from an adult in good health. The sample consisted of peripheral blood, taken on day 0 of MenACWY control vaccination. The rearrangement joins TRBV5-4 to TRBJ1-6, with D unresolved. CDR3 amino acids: CASRNMGGFSNSPLHF. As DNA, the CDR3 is TGTGCCAGCAGAAACATGGGAGGGTTCTCGAATTCACCCCTCCACTTT.